This T cell receptor beta chain was identified during a study of blood T cell repertoires in COVID-19. Study summary: COVID-19 samples, acute and convalescent, were from the United States, Italy and Spain.

Assay used: immunoSEQ multiplex PCR; TCRdb lists only in-frame clones, some missing. The sample consists of about 180,000 clones, about 90% of them appearing once. V was cut by 5 bases and J by 6 bases, with 15 bases left in between. CDR1 is SGHTS, CDR2 YDEGEE, per germline. This CDR3 has 14 residues. This clone was seen a single time. Those who participated ranged in age from 18 to 89 years and resided in about two dozen US areas. Cohorts were assigned according to the clinical history that participants reported. Each recovered donor of Cohort 3 presented with two negative PCRs, clearance, or symptom resolution.

The source is a woman in her forties or fifties who had recovered from COVID-19. This chain joins TRBV5-8 and TRBJ1-5; D is possibly TRBD1 (5 bases). The specimen sequenced was PBMCs or T cells enriched from blood (not recorded which). CDR3 sequence (DNA): TGTGCCAGCAGGGCCGGGGGGTTGGGTCAGCCCCAGCATTTT. This codes for CASRAGGLGQPQHF.